These T cell receptor beta chains were read from a single sample in a study of shared clonotypes between healthy human individuals. Data came from immunoSEQ multiplex PCR; TCRdb stores just in-frame clones and leaves some out. The sample includes 2.5 million or so clones, around nine tenths of them seen just once. The material sequenced was naive CD4+ T cells sorted from blood. The source is a man between 18 and 29 years old in good health. The CDR3 runs from the conserved cysteine through the conserved F or W. Fields, in order: clone size, V gene, D gene, J gene, CDR3 DNA, CDR3 protein. D genes are given only for firm matches. Where a row states a size, it is once, few, many or the class of an expanded clone; other rows omit it.

once	TRBV7-7	TRBD1	TRBJ2-6	TGTGCTAGCAGCCCACCGACAGGGGAAGGGGCCAACGTCCTGACTTTC	CASSPPTGEGANVLTF
few	TRBV2	TRBD1	TRBJ2-7	TGTGCCAGCAGTGGGGACAGTTACGAGCAGTACTTC	CASSGDSYEQYF
NA	TRBV28	TRBD1	TRBJ1-5	TGTGCCAGCACCTCCTTCCTTGGGACAGGGACTAGTCAGCCCCAGCATTTT	CASTSFLGTGTSQPQHF
NA	TRBV9	TRBD2	TRBJ2-5	TGTGCCAGCAGCGTCGGCCTTGTGGGGGGGGTCGGAGAGACCCAGTACTTC	CASSVGLVGGVGETQYF
NA	TRBV7-3	NA	TRBJ2-1	TGTGCCAGCAGCCCTTACTCCTACAATGAGCAGTTCTTC	CASSPYSYNEQFF
NA	TRBV5-6	TRBD1	TRBJ2-6	TGTGCCAGCAGCCCTGGGACAGGGGGAAACTCTGGGGCCAACGTCCTGACTTTC	CASSPGTGGNSGANVLTF
NA	TRBV18	NA	TRBJ2-5	TGTGCCAGCTCACCGCAGGGCAGGGCATTACAAGAGACCCAGTACTTC	CASSPQGRALQETQYF
NA	TRBV7-2	TRBD1	TRBJ2-7	TGTGCCAGCAGTTTAAATGGACAGGGGTACGAGCAGTACTTC	CASSLNGQGYEQYF
NA	TRBV7-2	NA	TRBJ2-7	TGTGCCAGCAGCTTAGGACTGGTTCTCTACGAGCAGTACTTC	CASSLGLVLYEQYF
NA	TRBV19	TRBD2	TRBJ2-4	TGTGCCAGTACACCGAATGGGGGGGACCTAGCCAAAAACATTCAGTACTTC	CASTPNGGDLAKNIQYF
once	TRBV7-2	NA	TRBJ2-3	TGTGCCAGCAGCTTTCAATCGGCAAATACGCAGTATTTT	CASSFQSANTQYF
NA	TRBV19	NA	TRBJ1-1	TGTGCCAGTAGTATAGACGTAGGCAGAGGCACTGAAGCTTTCTTT	CASSIDVGRGTEAFF
NA	TRBV27	NA	TRBJ2-3	TGTGCCAGCAGTTCGTACACAGATACGCTGTATTTT	CASSSYTDTLYF
once	TRBV30	NA	TRBJ1-6	TGTGCCTGGAGTGTGGGTTATTCACCCCTCCACTTT	CAWSVGYSPLHF
NA	TRBV2	NA	TRBJ2-5	TGTGCCAGCAGTGTGGAGATACAAGAGACCCAGTACTTC	CASSVEIQETQYF
NA	TRBV9	TRBD1	TRBJ2-1	TGTGCCAGCAGCGTAGATGACAGGGGACCTTACAATGAGCAGTTCTTC	CASSVDDRGPYNEQFF
few	TRBV11-2	NA	TRBJ2-4	TGTGCCAGCAGCTTAACGGCCAAAAACATTCAGTACTTC	CASSLTAKNIQYF
NA	TRBV10-1	TRBD1	TRBJ2-2	TGCGCCAGCAGTCCGGACAGGAAGAACACCGGGGAGCTGTTTTTT	CASSPDRKNTGELFF
NA	TRBV27	TRBD2	TRBJ2-1	TGTGCCAGCAGTTTATTGGGGACTAGCGGGAGAGTAAAAGACAATGAGCAGTTCTTC	CASSLLGTSGRVKDNEQFF
NA	TRBV5-4	NA	TRBJ2-7	TGTGCCAGCAGCTTGGGGCAGGATCCCTCCTACGAGCAGTACTTC	CASSLGQDPSYEQYF
NA	TRBV12-5	TRBD1	TRBJ1-2	TGTGCTAGTGGTTCCGCCCCGGGACAGGGTGATTACTATGGCTACACCTTC	CASGSAPGQGDYYGYTF
NA	TRBV6-4	NA	TRBJ1-5	TGTGCCAGCAGTGGGTGGAGATGGGGGGATTTGGGCAATCAGCCCCAGCATTTT	CASSGWRWGDLGNQPQHF
NA	TRBV4-3	NA	TRBJ1-4	TGCGCCAGCAGCCAAGACCGCACCTGGACGACTAATGAAAAACTGTTTTTT	CASSQDRTWTTNEKLFF
NA	TRBV7-8	NA	TRBJ1-1	TGTGCCAGCAGCTCGCAGTGGGCCACTGAAGCTTTCTTT	CASSSQWATEAFF
NA	TRBV5-4	NA	TRBJ1-1	TGTGCCAGCAGAAGGGAAATCTCGGGCACTGAAGCTTTCTTT	CASRREISGTEAFF
NA	TRBV15	NA	TRBJ2-5	TGTGCCACCAGCAGAGATGAGGGGGTGGAGACCCAGTACTTC	CATSRDEGVETQYF
once	TRBV30	TRBD1	TRBJ2-5	TGTGCCTGGAGTGTACGACAGGGGGAAGGGGAGACCCAGTACTTC	CAWSVRQGEGETQYF
NA	TRBV28	NA	TRBJ1-4	TGTGCCAGCAAGGGCAGGAATGGAAAACTGTTTTTT	CASKGRNGKLFF
NA	TRBV19	TRBD1	TRBJ2-1	TGTGCCAGTAGCGACAGGGACTCCTACAATGAGCAGTTCTTC	CASSDRDSYNEQFF
NA	TRBV7-8	NA	TRBJ1-4	TGTGCCAGCAGCTTAGGCGGTCTTTTAGGGGAAAAACTGTTTTTT	CASSLGGLLGEKLFF
NA	TRBV11-2	NA	TRBJ2-3	TGTGCCAGCAGCTTGGAGCAACCCGTCGATACGCAGTATTTT	CASSLEQPVDTQYF
NA	TRBV7-2	NA	TRBJ2-7	TGTGCCAGCAGCTCCCGAGAGACAAGAACCTACGAGCAGTACTTC	CASSSRETRTYEQYF
NA	TRBV9	TRBD1	TRBJ1-2	TGTGCCAGCAGCGTAGAGGGACAGGTGTCCCGCGGTGGCTACACCTTC	CASSVEGQVSRGGYTF
NA	TRBV19	NA	TRBJ2-7	TGTGCCAGTAGAATATACGCCTCCTCCTACGAGCAGTACTTC	CASRIYASSYEQYF
NA	TRBV10-1	TRBD2	TRBJ2-7	TGCGCCAGCAGTGCCTCGGGAGGGGTCGGCGAGCAGTACTTC	CASSASGGVGEQYF
NA	TRBV4-3	NA	TRBJ2-2	TGCGCCAGCAGCCAAGAGATAGGTGGCAGGGGGGTCGGCGGGGAGCTGTTTTTT	CASSQEIGGRGVGGELFF